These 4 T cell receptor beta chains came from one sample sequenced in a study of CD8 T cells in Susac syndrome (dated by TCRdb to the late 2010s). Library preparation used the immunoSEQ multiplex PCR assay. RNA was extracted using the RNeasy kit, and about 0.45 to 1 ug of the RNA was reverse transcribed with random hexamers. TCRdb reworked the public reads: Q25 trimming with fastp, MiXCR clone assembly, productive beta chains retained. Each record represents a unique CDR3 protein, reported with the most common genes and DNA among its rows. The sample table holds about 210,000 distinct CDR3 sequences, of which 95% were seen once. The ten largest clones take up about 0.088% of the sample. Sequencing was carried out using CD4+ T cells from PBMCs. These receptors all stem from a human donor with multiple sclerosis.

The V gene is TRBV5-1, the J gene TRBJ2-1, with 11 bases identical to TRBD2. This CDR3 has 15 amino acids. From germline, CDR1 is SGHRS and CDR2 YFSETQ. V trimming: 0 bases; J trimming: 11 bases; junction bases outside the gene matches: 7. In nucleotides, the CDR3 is TGCGCCAGCAGCTTGGAAACCGGGACTAGCGGAAAGCAGTTCTTC. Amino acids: CASSLETGTSGKQFF. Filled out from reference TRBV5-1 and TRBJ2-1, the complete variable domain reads KAGVTQTPRYLIKTRGQQVTLSCSPISGHRSVSWYQQTPGQGLQFLFEYFSETQRNKGNFPGRFSGRQFSNSRSEMNVSTLELGDSALYLCASSLETGTSGKQFFGPGTRLTVL.

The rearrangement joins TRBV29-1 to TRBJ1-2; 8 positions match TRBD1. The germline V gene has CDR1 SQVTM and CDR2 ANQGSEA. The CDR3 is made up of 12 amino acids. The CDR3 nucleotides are TGCAGTGGACAGGGCCTTAGGGATGGCTACACCTTC. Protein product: CSGQGLRDGYTF.

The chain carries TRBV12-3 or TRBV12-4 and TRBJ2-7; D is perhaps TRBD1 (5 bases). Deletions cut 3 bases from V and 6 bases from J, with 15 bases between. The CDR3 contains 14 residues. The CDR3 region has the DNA TGTGCCAGCAGTTTGAACAGGTTAATTTCCGAGCAGTACTTC. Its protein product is CASSLNRLISEQYF.

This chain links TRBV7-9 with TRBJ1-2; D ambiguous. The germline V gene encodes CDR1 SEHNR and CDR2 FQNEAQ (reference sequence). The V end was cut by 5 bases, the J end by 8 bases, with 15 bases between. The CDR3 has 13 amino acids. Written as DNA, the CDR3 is TGTGCCAGCAGCCGGCGAGCTGAAGCGGGCTACACCTTC. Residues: CASSRRAEAGYTF.